This paragraph covers one T cell receptor (beta chain) sequence. The antigen remains unidentified. Between the trimmed V and J ends, which lost 5 bases and 2 bases, there was a span of 13 bases. CDR1 and CDR2 from the germline V gene are SNHLY and FYNNEI. CDR3 length: 16 amino acids. Documented time point: patch test 2, 6 weeks after DPC sensitization. Treatment: therapeutic diphenylcyclopropenone sensitization with weekly scalp DPC. The library attached unique molecular identifiers to individual cDNA molecules. In the original workflow: Sampled TCR counts reached a median of around 100,000 per sample, with values ranging from roughly 20,000 to 700,000. Each CDR3 protein is one row after TCRdb ran MiXCR on the RACE reads. The V and J calls and clone size are TCRdb's, not the authors'. The sample lists approximately 350,000 distinct CDR3 sequences, roughly 6.3% occurring once. This record belongs to a study of human T cells and chemical hapten exposure. The study's findings and limits: Sensitizing with DPC caused no change in TCRs above 1 in 1000 frequency.

This chain links TRBV2 with TRBJ1-6, with D possibly matching TRBD1 (5 bases). The sequence came from a woman under 30 with alopecia areata. Some clones in this sample may be carry-over from other donors' samples. The sequencing here drew on whole blood, taken in connection with sensitization to the hapten diphenylcyclopropenone (DPC). The CDR3 region is CASSSSGRPYNSPLHF. CDR3 bases: TGTGCCAGCAGTTCCTCAGGGAGGCCCTATAATTCACCCCTCCACTTT.